These 21 T cell receptor beta chains came from one sample sequenced in a study of T cell responses to AZD1222 COVID-19 vaccine. This table comes from immunoSEQ multiplex PCR, and its TCRdb copy is limited to in-frame clones, with some not included. Of over 100,000 clones listed, approximately 91% were seen once; the top ten hold approximately 6%. This specimen consisted of peripheral blood, obtained on day 0 of AZD1222 vaccination. All receptors derive from an adult in good health.

The chain is built from TRBV3-1 (or the pseudogene TRBV3-2) and TRBJ1-2, with 7 bases matching TRBD1. This CDR3 is built from 13 residues. Germline CDR1 LGHDT, CDR2 YNNKEL (reference sequence). After removal of 1 base from V and 4 bases from J, the junction contained 0 bases not matched to a gene. The CDR3 DNA is TGTGCCAGCAGCCAAGGGGACAGCTATGGCTACACCTTC. Residues: CASSQGDSYGYTF.

The chain has TRBV6-6 and TRBJ1-5; D is undetermined. The CDR3 covers 13 residues. Germline values: CDR1 MNHNY, CDR2 SVGAGI (reference sequence). V lost 7 bases and J 10 bases, leaving 17 bases between the germline ends. This chain's CDR3 is CASNSGNSRPQHF. The DNA of the CDR3 is TGTGCCAGCAATTCGGGAAATAGCAGACCCCAGCATTTT.

This chain uses TRBV9 with TRBJ2-7; 8 bases fit TRBD1. Germline CDR1 and CDR2: SGDLS and YYNGEE. This CDR3 contains 16 residues. V lost 3 bases to trimming and J lost 6 bases; unmatched junction nucleotides: 14. The CDR3 nucleotides read TGTGCCAGCAGCGCCGGCGCCGGGACAGGACCCCTCGAGCAGTACTTC. Amino acid sequence: CASSAGAGTGPLEQYF.

This chain uses TRBV6-5 with TRBJ1-2, with TRBD1 matching over 7 bases. Unmatched junction bases numbered 18, after V lost 11 bases and J lost 6 bases. Germline V gene sequence: CDR1 MNHEY, CDR2 SVGAGI. This CDR3 has 15 residues. The CDR3: CAGGIEPDRHHGYTF. CDR3 coding DNA: TGTGCCGGGGGGATTGAACCGGACAGGCACCATGGCTACACCTTC.

The rearrangement joins TRBV19 to TRBJ2-1; D is possibly TRBD2 (6 bases). This CDR3 is 17 amino acids long. The V gene's germline CDR1 is LNHDA and CDR2 SQIVND (reference sequence). V was trimmed by 5 bases and J by 6 bases, leaving 23 bases between them. CDR3 sequence: CASSAGFSGAKFNEQFF. CDR3 DNA sequence: TGTGCCAGTAGTGCGGGGTTCTCCGGGGCTAAGTTCAATGAGCAGTTCTTC.

The chain uses TRBV6-5 and TRBJ1-1; a weak D match, TRBD1 (5 bases). V lost 4 bases and J 1 base, leaving 16 bases between the germline ends. CDR1 and CDR2 from the germline V gene are MNHEY and SVGAGI. CDR3 length: 16 residues. CDR3 protein: CASSSSMGGGNTEAFF. The DNA for the CDR3 is TGTGCCAGCAGTTCAAGCATGGGTGGGGGGAACACTGAAGCTTTCTTT.

V gene TRBV6-5 combines with J gene TRBJ2-7, with unresolved D. From germline, CDR1 is MNHEY and CDR2 SVGAGI. The CDR3 is 15 amino acids. V lost 2 bases to trimming and J lost 5 bases, with 16 bases between them. The CDR3 sequence is CASSYPPVGRNEQYF. CDR3 in DNA: TGTGCCAGCAGTTACCCCCCCGTCGGACGCAACGAGCAGTACTTC.

V gene TRBV6-5 combines with J gene TRBJ1-3; no firm D call. Trimming stripped 0 bases from V and 3 bases from J, with 12 bases between. CDR1 and CDR2 from the germline V gene are MNHEY and SVGAGI. The CDR3 totals 16 residues. In DNA, the CDR3 is TGTGCCAGCAGTTACTCTATCCCAGGTGTTGGAAACACCATATATTTT. Its protein product is CASSYSIPGVGNTIYF.

The rearrangement uses TRBV3-1 (or the pseudogene TRBV3-2) and TRBJ2-5, with D unclear. The V end lost 5 bases, the J end lost 4 bases, and 8 bases lay between the germline ends. The germline V gene encodes CDR1 LGHDT and CDR2 YNNKEL (reference sequence). CDR3 length: 12 residues. CDR3 sequence reads: CASSFSRETQYF. The CDR3 DNA is TGTGCCAGCAGCTTCTCAAGAGAGACCCAGTACTTC.

The CDR3 DNA sequence: TGTGCCAGCAGCGAGGGCCTGGACGCCTCCTATAATTCACCCCTCCACTTT. This sequence encodes CASSEGLDASYNSPLHF. The rearrangement links TRBV9 to TRBJ1-6; D remains unclear. In germline, CDR1 is SGDLS, CDR2 YYNGEE. The CDR3 has 17 residues. The V end lost 3 bases, the J end lost 0 bases, and 13 bases lay between the germline ends.

The chain employs TRBV19 and TRBJ1-4; unclear D gene. CDR1 LNHDA and CDR2 SQIVND come from the germline V gene (reference sequence). The V and J ends lost 5 bases and 5 bases respectively, with 6 bases between them. CDR3 length equals 12 residues. In DNA, the CDR3 is TGTGCCAGTAGTTTCGGGAATGAAAAACTGTTTTTT. Residues: CASSFGNEKLFF.

A remark on this clone: The same CDR3 can be traced to other DNA sequences in this sample. The chain carries TRBV6-5 and TRBJ1-5, with a tentative D call TRBD1 (5 bases). Trimming pared 0 bases from V and 5 bases from J, leaving 8 bases between. The CDR3 runs to 14 residues. Germline V gene lookup returns CDR1 MNHEY and CDR2 SVGAGI. The CDR3 DNA is TGTGCCAGCAGTTACTCACGGGGGGATCAGCCCCAGCATTTT. Translated: CASSYSRGDQPQHF.

CDR3 coding DNA: TGCGCCAGCAGCTTGTTTAACAGGGGGCTCGACTATGGCTACACCTTC. This gives the protein CASSLFNRGLDYGYTF. The rearrangement uses TRBV5-1 and TRBJ1-2; TRBD1 aligns across 9 bases. The germline V gene encodes CDR1 SGHRS and CDR2 YFSETQ. Trimming at V came to 1 base and at J to 3 bases, leaving 7 bases not matched to a gene. The CDR3 contains 16 residues.

This clone was observed once. The gene calls are TRBV28 and TRBJ2-3; 13 nucleotides agree with TRBD2. Germline values: CDR1 MDHEN, CDR2 SYDVKM. Unmatched junction bases numbered 8, after V lost 10 bases and J lost 1 base. The CDR3 totals 16 residues. CDR3 nucleotide sequence: TGTGCCACCCTTACTAGCGGGGGGGCGGGCACAGATACGCAGTATTTT. This encodes CATLTSGGAGTDTQYF.

The CDR3 loop reads CASTLGTVGEKLFF. For the CDR3, the DNA is TGTGCCAGCACCCTCGGAACAGTTGGTGAAAAACTGTTTTTT. The chain joins TRBV6-5 to TRBJ1-4; D gene uncertain. In germline, CDR1 is MNHEY, CDR2 SVGAGI. The CDR3 is 14 amino acids. Deletions cut 7 bases from V and 7 bases from J, with 16 bases between.

V is TRBV7-2 and J is TRBJ2-1; the match to TRBD2 covers 8 bases. The trim removed 1 base at V and 9 bases at J, leaving 5 bases unmatched. This CDR3 contains 14 residues. CDR1 is SGHTA and CDR2 is FQGNSA in the germline V gene. The CDR3 is CASSLDRGGREQFF. CDR3 bases: TGTGCCAGCAGCTTAGACCGGGGGGGCCGTGAGCAGTTCTTC.

The chain uses TRBV5-8 and TRBJ1-5; D unclear. With 4 bases removed from V and 5 bases from J, the gap between germline ends came to 7 bases. CDR3 size: 12 residues. Looked up from germline, CDR1 is SGHTS and CDR2 is YDEGEE. The CDR3 reads CASSSIHQPQHF. In DNA, the CDR3 is TGTGCCAGCAGCAGTATCCATCAGCCCCAGCATTTT.

The genes are TRBV6-1 and TRBJ1-1; no definite D call. The V end lost 1 base, the J end lost 3 bases, and 12 bases lay between the germline ends. The CDR3 runs 15 residues. Germline CDR1 and CDR2: MNHNS and SASEGT. The CDR3 DNA follows: TGTGCCAGCAGTGAAGTCCGTGGTCGGGACACTGAAGCTTTCTTT. Residues: CASSEVRGRDTEAFF.

The chain joins TRBV19 to TRBJ1-5; 10 positions match TRBD1. This CDR3 has 15 amino acids. Looked up from germline, CDR1 is LNHDA and CDR2 is SQIVND (reference sequence). J was trimmed by 5 bases and V by 8 bases; bases with no gene match: 9. The CDR3 here is CASDVMTGGYQPQHF. The CDR3 DNA is TGTGCCAGTGACGTCATGACAGGGGGCTATCAGCCCCAGCATTTT.

The chain has TRBV28 and TRBJ1-2, with D possibly matching TRBD1 (5 bases). Trimming removed 4 bases at V and 0 bases at J, with 9 bases between. Germline V gene lookup returns CDR1 MDHEN and CDR2 SYDVKM. This CDR3 has 14 amino acids. The CDR3, as DNA: TGTGCCAGCAGTTCCGGGACTCCTAACTATGGCTACACCTTC. The encoded protein is CASSSGTPNYGYTF.

The genes are TRBV6-2 or TRBV6-3 and TRBJ2-1, with 7 bases fitting TRBD1. CDR1 and CDR2 from the germline V gene are MNHEY and SVGEGT. This CDR3 has 13 residues. Trimming removed 4 bases from V and 9 bases from J; junction bases left unmatched: 6. The CDR3 here is CASSLLRGTEQFF. The CDR3 nucleotides read TGTGCCAGCAGTTTGCTCAGGGGGACTGAGCAGTTCTTC.